Below are 16 T cell receptor beta chains sequenced from a single sample in a study of beta chain features in type 1 diabetes. Study results and limitations: Patients with Type 1 diabetes showed moderately but significantly shorter TCRB CDR3s in all four CD4+ subsets.

The whole isolated RNA underwent reverse transcription, so sequencing captured expressed TCRB transcripts. Method: immunoSEQ multiplex PCR; TCRdb's copy keeps in-frame clones and lacks some. The sample holds 550,000 to 850,000 clones, under 15% seen once. Their target antigens are unknown. The specimen was naive CD4+ T cells from blood. Every receptor here comes from a man aged 18 to 30 with type 1 diabetes.

This clone was observed a few times. The chain carries TRBV21-1 and TRBJ2-1. TRBV21-1 has pseudogene status. The CDR3 covers 13 residues. The CDR3 loop reads CASGMLPYNEQFF. CDR3 nucleotides: TGTGCCAGCGGAATGCTTCCTTACAATGAGCAGTTCTTC.

The chain employs TRBV7-8 and TRBJ1-1; the D is unclear. The CDR3 is 15 residues long. Trimming shortened V by 1 base and J by 4 bases, and 13 bases separated the two germline ends. Germline CDR1 and CDR2: SGHVS and FQNEAQ. CDR3 in DNA: TGTGCCAGCAGCTTAGAGGGCGCCGGCAGCACTGAAGCTTTCTTT. It is translated as CASSLEGAGSTEAFF.

This clone showed up just a few times. The chain combines TRBV5-1 with TRBJ2-5, with D hard to call. The ends were cut back, 2 bases at V and 0 bases at J, with 8 bases in the middle. CDR1 is SGHRS and CDR2 is YFSETQ in the germline V gene. CDR3 length: 14 amino acids. The DNA of the CDR3 is TGCGCCAGCAGCTTCGGCCCTAACCAAGAGACCCAGTACTTC. Protein product: CASSFGPNQETQYF.

The chain carries TRBV2 and TRBJ2-7; TRBD2 agrees at 9 bases. V shed 6 bases, J shed 5 bases, and the junction held 8 bases outside the gene matches. Germline CDR1 and CDR2: SNHLY and FYNNEI. This CDR3 comprises 14 residues. The CDR3 is CASRQAGTSNEQYF. For the CDR3, the DNA is TGTGCCAGCAGGCAGGCCGGGACTAGCAACGAGCAGTACTTC.

This clone has more than one count but fewer than ten. The rearrangement joins TRBV11-3 to TRBJ2-2; unclear D gene. The CDR3 loop spans 14 amino acids. CDR1 and CDR2 (germline): SGHNT, YENEEA. V lost 0 bases to trimming and J lost 6 bases, with 8 bases between them. As DNA, the CDR3 is TGTGCCAGCAGCTTAGATGCGGTTTCCGGGGAGCTGTTTTTT. It yields the protein CASSLDAVSGELFF.

V usage is TRBV29-1 and J usage is TRBJ1-1; possible D gene TRBD1, 6 bases. Trimming took off 4 bases at V and 1 base at J, with 10 bases between the two ends. Germline CDR1 is SQVTM and CDR2 is ANQGSEA. This CDR3 region has 13 residues. The CDR3 loop reads CSVVGQRNTEAFF. CDR3 DNA: TGCAGCGTTGTGGGACAACGGAACACTGAAGCTTTCTTT.

The sample holds a few counts of this clone. The chain employs TRBV6-6 and TRBJ2-2; 12 positions agree with TRBD1. CDR1 is MNHNY, CDR2 SVGAGI, per germline (reference sequence). The CDR3 is made up of 15 amino acids. Unmatched junction bases numbered 4, after V lost 5 bases and J lost 6 bases. The CDR3 region is CASSPGTGGSGELFF. CDR3 nucleotides: TGTGCCAGCAGTCCCGGGACAGGGGGCTCCGGGGAGCTGTTTTTT.

The chain has TRBV27 and TRBJ1-6, with D uncertain. The CDR3 is 11 amino acids. Trimming removed 4 bases at V and 7 bases at J, with 2 bases between. The germline gives CDR1 MNHEY, CDR2 SMNVEV (reference sequence). CDR3 DNA sequence: TGTGCCAGCAGTTCCAATTCACCCCTCCACTTT. This translates into CASSSNSPLHF.

The J gene is TRBJ2-7, the V gene TRBV28; D is possibly TRBD2 (6 bases). The length of the CDR3 is 13 residues. The germline V and J ends were trimmed by 6 bases and 6 bases, with 15 bases remaining between them. Germline CDR1 and CDR2: MDHEN and SYDVKM. The CDR3 sequence: CASSWRRDREQYF. The CDR3 DNA follows: TGTGCCAGCAGCTGGCGGAGGGACCGCGAGCAGTACTTC. Variable domain in full (rest from reference TRBV28 and TRBJ2-7): DVKVTQSSRYLVKRTGEKVFLECVQDMDHENMFWYRQDPGLGLRLIYFSYDVKMKEKGDIPEGYSVSREKKERFSLILESASTNQTSMYLCASSWRRDREQYFGPGTRLTVT.

This clone appeared a few times. This chain connects TRBV9 to TRBJ2-7, with a tentative D call TRBD1 (5 bases). Per the germline V gene, CDR1 is SGDLS and CDR2 is YYNGEE. Trimming stripped 4 bases from V and 1 base from J, with 12 bases between. This CDR3 contains 14 residues. The DNA of the CDR3 is TGTGCCAGCAGCCCAACGACAGATTCCTACGAGCAGTACTTC. This sequence encodes CASSPTTDSYEQYF.

This clone showed up just a few times. The genes are TRBV29-1 and TRBJ2-7; 10 nucleotides align to TRBD1. Germline trimming cut 4 bases from V and 0 bases from J; bases unmatched to any gene: 3. Germline loops: CDR1 SQVTM, CDR2 ANQGSEA. The CDR3 contains 14 residues. CDR3 bases: TGCAGCGTTGGACAGGGGGCCGGCTCCTACGAGCAGTACTTC. Encoded protein: CSVGQGAGSYEQYF.

The chain links TRBV5-1 to TRBJ2-3; D is unclear. V shed 2 bases and J shed 0 bases, with 13 bases lying between them. CDR3 size: 16 residues. Per germline, CDR1 SGHRS and CDR2 YFSETQ. The CDR3 DNA follows: TGCGCCAGCAGCTTTTCCTGGCTTGACAGCACAGATACGCAGTATTTT. Its protein product is CASSFSWLDSTDTQYF.

This clone was recorded a few times. The chain employs TRBV7-2 and TRBJ1-2, with 8 bases lining up with TRBD1. Germline V lookup: CDR1 SGHTA, CDR2 FQGNSA. CDR3 length equals 13 residues. V was pared by 1 base and J by 7 bases, with 2 bases of the junction left unmatched. The CDR3 DNA reads as TGTGCCAGCAGCTTAGGGACAGGGATTGGCTACACCTTC. Amino acids: CASSLGTGIGYTF.

This clone was observed a handful of times. This chain links TRBV5-1 with TRBJ1-5; TRBD1 matches at 7 bases. This CDR3 spans 14 amino acids. With 3 bases clipped from V and 7 bases from J, the junction kept 7 bases outside the gene matches. CDR1 is SGHRS and CDR2 is YFSETQ in the germline V gene. Here the CDR3 reads CASSSGTEGQPQHF. CDR3 nucleotide sequence: TGCGCCAGCAGCTCCGGGACAGAGGGCCAGCCCCAGCATTTT.

V usage is TRBV28 and J usage is TRBJ1-6; 7 bases align to TRBD1. The CDR3 contains 15 residues. Trimming at V came to 5 bases and at J to 6 bases, leaving 7 bases not matched to a gene. Per germline, CDR1 MDHEN and CDR2 SYDVKM. In DNA form, the CDR3 reads TGTGCCAGCAGTCAGACAGGGAAGCGTAATTCACCCCTCCACTTT. Translated, it gives CASSQTGKRNSPLHF.

The rearrangement joins TRBV15 to TRBJ1-2; tentatively, D is TRBD1 (5 bases). CDR1 is LNHNV, CDR2 YYDKDF, per germline (reference sequence). This CDR3 region has 15 residues. Trimming left V 0 bases short and J 0 bases short, with 8 bases between. CDR3 in DNA: TGTGCCACCAGCAGAGATCCAGGGTCTAACTATGGCTACACCTTC. This encodes CATSRDPGSNYGYTF. Based on the CDR3 plus reference TRBV15 and TRBJ1-2, the full variable domain is DAMVIQNPRYQVTQFGKPVTLSCSQTLNHNVMYWYQQKSSQAPKLLFHYYDKDFNNEADTPDNFQSRRPNTSFCFLDIRSPGLGDTAMYLCATSRDPGSNYGYTFGSGTRLTVV.